Given below is one T cell receptor (beta chain) in context. This clonotype was seen a handful of times. What antigen it recognizes has not been identified. A read error may account for a junction end that differs from germline. The donors were 40 or so Caucasian individuals from Russia, aged 6 to 90 years, who were systemically healthy. Around 10 milliliters of peripheral blood were collected from each donor into EDTA-treated Vacutainer tubes. Ficoll-Paque density-gradient centrifugation was used to isolate PBMCs, with at least 7 million obtained per sample. Trizol reagent was used to extract total RNA from the PBMCs, yielding at least 5.5 micrograms per sample. Naive CD45RAhigh/CD27high T cell percentages were measured by flow cytometry on a PBMC aliquot from every donor. This entry is derived from a study of blood T cells in healthy people across ages (dated by TCRdb to the mid-2010s). Background for the entire study: In model experiments, roughly one uniquely barcoded TCR beta cDNA molecule per two T cells was captured by template switching. To avoid experimental bias, donors of different ages were distributed randomly across sequencing lanes. The study measured age-related changes in TCR beta repertoire diversity using deep sequencing normalized with unique cDNA molecular identifiers. Four age groups were formed from the donors: young (average around 15 years), middle-aged (approximately 40), aged (roughly 56) and long-lived (around 80). Using the same blood draw, the study looked at two additional independent replicas of 1 million unique cDNA reads for two donors, one aged 18 to 30 and the other aged 80 or older. General findings and caveats noted by the study authors: A strong correlation was found between observed TCR beta diversity and the percentage of naive T cells measured by flow cytometry. Estimates of total diversity from one million sequenced T cells were regarded as lower bounds and underestimates. Since profiling was done on bulk unsorted PBMCs, naive and antigen-experienced compartments could not be conclusively compared. As age increased, observed TCR beta diversity per million T cells dropped in a roughly linear way, and a significant reduction was already evident by age 40. Donor CMV infection status was unknown, potentially confounding age-related changes in expanded clonotypes. Compared with the aged group, more naive CD4+ T cells, fewer expanded clones and increased TCR diversity were shown by the long-lived group, suggesting age selection.

The library was prepared using 5' RACE. Sequencer: Illumina HiSeq 2500. A second PCR of about 7 to 12 cycles was run with a J-beta primer mix and a sample-barcoded 5' primer. Each TCR beta cDNA molecule received a unique molecular identifier from a template-switch 5' adaptor carrying 12 random nucleotides. At least 3 million CDR3-containing paired-end reads were obtained from each sample. First-strand cDNA synthesis was performed from all RNA using the Mint cDNA synthesis kit, with priming by a TRBC-specific oligonucleotide. Following uracil-DNA glycosylase treatment, all cDNA underwent a first 18-cycle PCR with the universal primers M1SS and BC2_uni_R. In the original analysis: For normalization, 1 million high-quality reads, each with a distinct molecular identifier, were randomly selected from each sample. Reads sharing molecular identifiers were discarded rather than binned into consensus sequences. CDR3 identification, clonotype clustering and error correction used MiTCR with a Q25 quality threshold and the strictest error-elimination algorithm. A nonparametric unseen species model with Euler transformation was used to estimate lower-bound total TCR beta diversity. TCRdb ran its own pipeline on the public reads, namely fastp trimming at Q25 and MiXCR clone calling, and kept in-frame beta chains. One record per CDR3 amino acid sequence lists the most common genes and DNA. The V and J calls and clone size are TCRdb's, not the authors'. The sample includes 550,000 to 650,000 distinct CDR3 sequences, with about 28% observed a single time. The ten most abundant clones make up 15% to 18% of the sample.

CDR3 length: 15 amino acids, cysteine to phenylalanine. Only the CDR3 DNA stays, 45 bases, in frame from base 1. The germline V gene (reference sequence) sets CDR1 to SSHAT and CDR2 to FNYEAQ. The source of this sequence is a woman older than 75 in good health. The sequenced sample was blood. The sequence is built from TRBV7-7 and TRBJ2-7; the D gene cannot be resolved beyond TRBD1 or TRBD2, each matching 5 bases. The bases are TGTGCTAGCAGCTTCAGCCGGGACCCCGCCTACGAGCAGTACTTC. The resulting protein is CASSFSRDPAYEQYF.